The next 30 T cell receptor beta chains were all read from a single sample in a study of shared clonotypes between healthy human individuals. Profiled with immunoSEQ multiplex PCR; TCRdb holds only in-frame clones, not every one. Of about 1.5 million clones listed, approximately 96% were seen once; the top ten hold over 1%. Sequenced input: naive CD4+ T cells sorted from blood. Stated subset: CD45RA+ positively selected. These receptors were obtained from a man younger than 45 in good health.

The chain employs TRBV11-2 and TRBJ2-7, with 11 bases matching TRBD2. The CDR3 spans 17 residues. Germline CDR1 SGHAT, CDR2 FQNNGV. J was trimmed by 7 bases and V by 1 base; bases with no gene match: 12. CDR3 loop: CASSLGGTSGRLLEQYF. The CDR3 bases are TGTGCCAGCAGCTTAGGAGGGACTAGCGGACGGCTTTTGGAGCAGTACTTC.

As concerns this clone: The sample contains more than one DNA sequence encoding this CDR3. The CDR3 reads CASSVGAGGPYEQYF. In DNA, the CDR3 is TGTGCCAGCAGCGTAGGTGCCGGGGGGCCCTACGAGCAGTACTTC. This sequence joins TRBV9 and TRBJ2-7; D is possibly TRBD2 (7 bases). The CDR3 extends over 15 amino acids. The V gene's germline CDR1 is SGDLS and CDR2 YYNGEE. Trimming took off 0 bases at V and 2 bases at J, with 12 bases between the two ends.

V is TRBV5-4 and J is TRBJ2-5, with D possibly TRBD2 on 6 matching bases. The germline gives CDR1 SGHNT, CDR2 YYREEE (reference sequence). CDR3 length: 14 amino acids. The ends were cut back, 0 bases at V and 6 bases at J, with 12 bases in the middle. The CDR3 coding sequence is TGTGCCAGCAGCTTGGCGCCGGGAGAGCAGACCCAGTACTTC. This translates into CASSLAPGEQTQYF.

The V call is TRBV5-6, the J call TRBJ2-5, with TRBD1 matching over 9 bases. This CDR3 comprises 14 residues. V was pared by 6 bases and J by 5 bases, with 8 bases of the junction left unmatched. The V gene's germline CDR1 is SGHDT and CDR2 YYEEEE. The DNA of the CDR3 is TGTGCCAGCACCGGGGGACAGGGAAGGGAGACCCAGTACTTC. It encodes CASTGGQGRETQYF.

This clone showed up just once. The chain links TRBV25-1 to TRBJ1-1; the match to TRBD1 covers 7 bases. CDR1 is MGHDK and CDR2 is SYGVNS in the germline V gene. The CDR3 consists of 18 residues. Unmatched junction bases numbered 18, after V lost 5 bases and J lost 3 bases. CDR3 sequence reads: CASSKRQGRSLSDTEAFF. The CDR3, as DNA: TGTGCCAGCAGTAAGCGACAGGGACGATCTCTAAGTGACACTGAAGCTTTCTTT.

The CDR3 is CAVIGGGQETQYF. The CDR3 coding sequence is TGTGCCGTGATCGGGGGAGGCCAAGAGACCCAGTACTTC. J is TRBJ2-5 and V is TRBV7-8; D is perhaps TRBD2 (6 bases). With 11 bases removed from V and 1 base from J, the gap between germline ends came to 14 bases. Germline V lookup: CDR1 SGHVS, CDR2 FQNEAQ. The CDR3 consists of 13 residues.

CDR3 region: CASSLRARGSTDTQYF. CDR3 DNA sequence: TGTGCCAGCAGCTTGAGGGCACGGGGGAGCACAGATACGCAGTATTTT. The chain is built from TRBV5-4 and TRBJ2-3; maybe TRBD2 (6 bases). The CDR3 is 16 amino acids. Germline CDR1 and CDR2: SGHNT and YYREEE (reference sequence). The ends were cut back, 1 base at V and 0 bases at J, with 12 bases in the middle.

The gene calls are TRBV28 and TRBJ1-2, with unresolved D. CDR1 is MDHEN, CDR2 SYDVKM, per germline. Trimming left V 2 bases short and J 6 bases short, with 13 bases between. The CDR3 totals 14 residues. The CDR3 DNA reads TGTGCCAGCAGTTTACCGGGGTTGTACGATGGCTACACCTTC. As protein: CASSLPGLYDGYTF.

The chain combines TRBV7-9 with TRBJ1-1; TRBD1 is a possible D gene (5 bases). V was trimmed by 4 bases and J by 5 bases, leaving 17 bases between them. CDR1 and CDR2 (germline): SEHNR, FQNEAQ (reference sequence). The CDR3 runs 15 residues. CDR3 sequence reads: CASSSPQGGNTEAFF. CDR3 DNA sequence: TGTGCCAGCAGCTCACCCCAGGGAGGAAATACTGAAGCTTTCTTT. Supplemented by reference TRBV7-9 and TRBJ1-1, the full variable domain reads DTGVSQNPRHKITKRGQNVTFRCDPISEHNRLYWYRQTLGQGPEFLTYFQNEAQLEKSRLLSDRFSAERPKGSFSTLEIQRTEQGDSAMYLCASSSPQGGNTEAFFGQGTRLTVV.

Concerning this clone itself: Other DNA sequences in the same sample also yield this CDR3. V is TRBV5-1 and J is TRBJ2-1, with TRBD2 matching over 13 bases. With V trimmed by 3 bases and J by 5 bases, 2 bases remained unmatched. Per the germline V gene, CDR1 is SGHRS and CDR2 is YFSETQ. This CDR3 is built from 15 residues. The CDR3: CASSSGLAGNNEQFF. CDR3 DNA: TGCGCCAGCAGCTCGGGACTAGCGGGGAACAATGAGCAGTTCTTC. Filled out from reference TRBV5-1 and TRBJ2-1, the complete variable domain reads KAGVTQTPRYLIKTRGQQVTLSCSPISGHRSVSWYQQTPGQGLQFLFEYFSETQRNKGNFPGRFSGRQFSNSRSEMNVSTLELGDSALYLCASSSGLAGNNEQFFGPGTRLTVL.

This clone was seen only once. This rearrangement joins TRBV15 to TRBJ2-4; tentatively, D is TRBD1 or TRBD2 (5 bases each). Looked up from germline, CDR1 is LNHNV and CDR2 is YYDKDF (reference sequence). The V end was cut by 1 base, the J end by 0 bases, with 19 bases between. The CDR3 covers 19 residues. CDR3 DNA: TGTGCCACCAGCAGAGTTGCAGGGATGGGGACCTTAGCCAAAAACATTCAGTACTTC. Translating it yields CATSRVAGMGTLAKNIQYF.

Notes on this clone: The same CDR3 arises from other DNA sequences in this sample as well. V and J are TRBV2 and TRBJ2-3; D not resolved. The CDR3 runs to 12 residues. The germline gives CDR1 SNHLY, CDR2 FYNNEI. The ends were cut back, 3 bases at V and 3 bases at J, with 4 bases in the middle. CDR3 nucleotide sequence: TGTGCCAGCAGTGACCGAACAGATACGCAGTATTTT. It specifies CASSDRTDTQYF.

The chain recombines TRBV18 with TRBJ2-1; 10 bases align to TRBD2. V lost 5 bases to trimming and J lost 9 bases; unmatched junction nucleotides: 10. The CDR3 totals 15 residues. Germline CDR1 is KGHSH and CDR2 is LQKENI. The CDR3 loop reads CASSKGPSGSREQFF. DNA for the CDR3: TGTGCCAGCTCAAAAGGGCCTAGCGGGAGTCGTGAGCAGTTCTTC.

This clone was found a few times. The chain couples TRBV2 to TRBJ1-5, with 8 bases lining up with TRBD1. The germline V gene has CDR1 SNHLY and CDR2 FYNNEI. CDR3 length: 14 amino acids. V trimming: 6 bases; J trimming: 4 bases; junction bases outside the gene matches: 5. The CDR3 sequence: CASRTGAVNQPQHF. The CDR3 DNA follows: TGTGCCAGCAGGACAGGGGCGGTTAATCAGCCCCAGCATTTT.

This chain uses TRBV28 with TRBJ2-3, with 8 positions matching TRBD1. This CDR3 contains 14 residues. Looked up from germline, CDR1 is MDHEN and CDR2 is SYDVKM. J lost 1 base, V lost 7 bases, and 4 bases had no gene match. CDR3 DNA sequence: TGTGCCAGCACCTTGGGACAGGGCACAGATACGCAGTATTTT. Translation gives CASTLGQGTDTQYF.

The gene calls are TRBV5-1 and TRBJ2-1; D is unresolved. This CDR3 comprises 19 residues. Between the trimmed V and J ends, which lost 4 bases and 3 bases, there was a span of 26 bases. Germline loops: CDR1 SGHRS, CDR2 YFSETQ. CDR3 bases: TGCGCCAGCAGCCCTACCTCCCTGACAAGGGAAACAATCTACAATGAGCAGTTCTTC. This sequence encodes CASSPTSLTRETIYNEQFF.

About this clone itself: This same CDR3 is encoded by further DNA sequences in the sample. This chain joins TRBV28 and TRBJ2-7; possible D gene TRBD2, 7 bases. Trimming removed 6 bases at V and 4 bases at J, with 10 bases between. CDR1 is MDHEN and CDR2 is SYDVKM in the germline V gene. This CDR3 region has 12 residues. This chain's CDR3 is CASSGGLYEQYF. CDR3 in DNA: TGTGCCAGCAGCGGGGGGCTATACGAGCAGTACTTC.

Written as DNA, the CDR3 is TGTGCCAGCAGTGGTTCAGGGGGTCCGTACAATGAGCAGTTCTTC. This sequence encodes CASSGSGGPYNEQFF. The genes are TRBV9 and TRBJ2-1; 7 bases align to TRBD1. V lost 5 bases to trimming and J lost 4 bases; unmatched junction nucleotides: 9. The CDR3 consists of 15 residues. Germline V gene sequence: CDR1 SGDLS, CDR2 YYNGEE.

CDR3 sequence reads: CASSLGTAVDTQYF. DNA of the CDR3: TGTGCCAGCAGCCTCGGGACGGCGGTAGATACGCAGTATTTT. V gene TRBV7-6 combines with J gene TRBJ2-3; D might be TRBD1 or TRBD2, each matching 5 bases. Germline assignment: CDR1 SGHVS and CDR2 FNYEAQ. This CDR3 is built from 14 residues. V was trimmed by 5 bases and J by 5 bases, leaving 14 bases between them.

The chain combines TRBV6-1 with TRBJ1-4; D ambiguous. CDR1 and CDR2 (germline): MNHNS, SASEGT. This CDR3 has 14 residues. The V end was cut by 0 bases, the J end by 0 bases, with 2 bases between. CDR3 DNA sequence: TGTGCCAGCAGTGAAGCCGCAACTAATGAAAAACTGTTTTTT. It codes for CASSEAATNEKLFF.

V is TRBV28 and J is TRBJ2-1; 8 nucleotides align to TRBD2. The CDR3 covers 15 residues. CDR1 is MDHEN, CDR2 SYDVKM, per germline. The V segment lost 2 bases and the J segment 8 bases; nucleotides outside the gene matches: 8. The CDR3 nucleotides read TGTGCCAGCAGTTTAAGCCGAGCGGGAGCGGATGAGCAGTTCTTC. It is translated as CASSLSRAGADEQFF.

The CDR3 sequence: CASSDRGLAASYEQYF. The CDR3 bases are TGTGCCAGCAGCGATAGGGGACTAGCGGCCTCCTACGAGCAGTACTTC. The gene calls are TRBV9 and TRBJ2-7; 11 positions agree with TRBD2. Germline V gene sequence: CDR1 SGDLS, CDR2 YYNGEE. V lost 3 bases, J lost 0 bases, and 5 bases stayed unmatched. The CDR3 totals 16 residues.

DNA for the CDR3: TGTGCCAGCAGTTTAACGCAGGGGCGAACGAACACCGGGGAGCTGTTTTTT. Protein: CASSLTQGRTNTGELFF. The chain couples TRBV28 to TRBJ2-2, with D tentatively TRBD1 (6 bases). The CDR3 length is 17 residues. Germline CDR1 is MDHEN and CDR2 is SYDVKM. Trimming shortened V by 2 bases and J by 0 bases, and 13 bases separated the two germline ends.

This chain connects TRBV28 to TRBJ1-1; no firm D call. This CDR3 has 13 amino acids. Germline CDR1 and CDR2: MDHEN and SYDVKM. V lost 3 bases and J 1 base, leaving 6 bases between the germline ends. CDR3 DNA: TGTGCCAGCAGTTTTTCCGGGAACACTGAAGCTTTCTTT. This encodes CASSFSGNTEAFF.

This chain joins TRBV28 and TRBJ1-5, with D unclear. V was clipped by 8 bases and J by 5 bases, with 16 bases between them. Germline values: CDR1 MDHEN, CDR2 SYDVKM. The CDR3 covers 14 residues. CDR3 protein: CASSRRELYQPQHF. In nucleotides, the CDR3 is TGTGCCAGCTCCAGGAGGGAGCTCTATCAGCCCCAGCATTTT. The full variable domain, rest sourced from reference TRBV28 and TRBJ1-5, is DVKVTQSSRYLVKRTGEKVFLECVQDMDHENMFWYRQDPGLGLRLIYFSYDVKMKEKGDIPEGYSVSREKKERFSLILESASTNQTSMYLCASSRRELYQPQHFGDGTRLSIL.

The DNA for the CDR3 is TGTGCCAGCTCACCGTTTACGGGATCTCTGAACACCGGGGAGCTGTTTTTT. Amino acids: CASSPFTGSLNTGELFF. V usage is TRBV18 and J usage is TRBJ2-2; D is perhaps TRBD2 (5 bases). Trimming removed 3 bases from V and 1 base from J, with 15 bases in between. The CDR3 has 17 amino acids. Germline V gives CDR1 KGHSH, CDR2 LQKENI.

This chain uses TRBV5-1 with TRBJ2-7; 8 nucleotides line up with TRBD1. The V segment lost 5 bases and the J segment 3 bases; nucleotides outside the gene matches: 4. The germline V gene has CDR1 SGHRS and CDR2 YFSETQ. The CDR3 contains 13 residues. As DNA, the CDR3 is TGCGCCAGCAGTAAGGACAGGGTCTACGAGCAGTACTTC. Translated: CASSKDRVYEQYF.

In DNA, the CDR3 is TGTGCCAGCAGCAATGAAGACAGGTTGCCCACAGGCTACACCTTC. Translated, it gives CASSNEDRLPTGYTF. The genes are TRBV5-4 and TRBJ1-2; the D gene is possibly TRBD1 (6 bases). Trimming cost V 4 bases and J 8 bases, with 21 bases left between them. Germline V lookup: CDR1 SGHNT, CDR2 YYREEE (reference sequence). This CDR3 has 15 residues.

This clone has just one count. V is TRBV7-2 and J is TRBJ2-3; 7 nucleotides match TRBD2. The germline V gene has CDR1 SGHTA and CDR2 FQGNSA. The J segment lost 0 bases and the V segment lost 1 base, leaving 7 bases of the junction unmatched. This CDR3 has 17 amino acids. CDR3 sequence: CASSLDWLAASTDTQYF. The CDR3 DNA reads TGTGCCAGCAGCTTAGATTGGCTAGCGGCTAGCACAGATACGCAGTATTTT.

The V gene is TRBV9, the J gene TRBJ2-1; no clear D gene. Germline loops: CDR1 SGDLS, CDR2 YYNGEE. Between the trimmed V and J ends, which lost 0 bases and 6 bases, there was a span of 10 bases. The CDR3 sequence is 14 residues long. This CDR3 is CASSVVLGTNEQFF. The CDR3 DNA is TGTGCCAGCAGCGTAGTTCTGGGAACCAATGAGCAGTTCTTC.